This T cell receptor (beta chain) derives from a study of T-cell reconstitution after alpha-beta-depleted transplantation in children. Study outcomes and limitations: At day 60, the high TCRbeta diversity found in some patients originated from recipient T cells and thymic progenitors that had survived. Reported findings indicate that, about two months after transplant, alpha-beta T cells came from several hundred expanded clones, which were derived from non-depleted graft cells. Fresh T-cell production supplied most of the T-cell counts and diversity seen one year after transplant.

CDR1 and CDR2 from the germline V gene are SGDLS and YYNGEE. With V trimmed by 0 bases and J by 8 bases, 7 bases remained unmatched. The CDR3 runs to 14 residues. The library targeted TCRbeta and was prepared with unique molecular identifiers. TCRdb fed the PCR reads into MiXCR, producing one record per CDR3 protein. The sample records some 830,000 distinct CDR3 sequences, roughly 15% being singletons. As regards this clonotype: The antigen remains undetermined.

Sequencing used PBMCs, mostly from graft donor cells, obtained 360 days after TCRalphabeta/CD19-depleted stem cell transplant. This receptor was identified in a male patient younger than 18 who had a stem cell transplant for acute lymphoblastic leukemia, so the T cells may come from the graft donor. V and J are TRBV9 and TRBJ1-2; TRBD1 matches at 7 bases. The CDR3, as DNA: TGTGCCAGCAGCGTAGGGGACAGACCGGGCGGCTACACCTTC. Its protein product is CASSVGDRPGGYTF. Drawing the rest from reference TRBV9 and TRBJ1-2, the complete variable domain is DSGVTQTPKHLITATGQRVTLRCSPRSGDLSVYWYQQSLDQGLQFLIQYYNGEERAKGNILERFSAQQFPDLHSELNLSSLELGDSALYFCASSVGDRPGGYTFGSGTRLTVV.